Following are 8 T cell receptor beta chains from one sample sequenced in a study of blood T cell repertoires in COVID-19. Some clones are missing from TCRdb's copy, which holds only in-frame ones; the method was immunoSEQ multiplex PCR. This sample has 60,000 to 80,000 clones; around 89% occur once, and the top ten carry around 0.6%. Input material: peripheral blood. The source is a man between 60 and 75 years old with acute or convalescent COVID-19.

V is TRBV5-1 and J is TRBJ2-5, with TRBD2 matching 8 bases. The CDR3 contains 15 residues. Germline loops: CDR1 SGHRS, CDR2 YFSETQ. V was pared by 4 bases and J by 4 bases, with 9 bases of the junction left unmatched. CDR3 amino acids: CASSPTSVGRETQYF. The CDR3 DNA reads as TGCGCCAGCAGCCCGACTAGCGTGGGCCGAGAGACCCAGTACTTC.

The chain combines TRBV27 with TRBJ2-7; D not certain. The germline V gene has CDR1 MNHEY and CDR2 SMNVEV (reference sequence). V lost 6 bases, J lost 0 bases, and 3 bases lay in between. This CDR3 has 11 residues. CDR3 nucleotide sequence: TGTGCCAGCAGCTCCTCCTACGAGCAGTACTTC. Residues: CASSSSYEQYF.

The chain couples TRBV6-6 to TRBJ2-7, with 12 bases fitting TRBD2. V was clipped by 5 bases and J by 5 bases; unmatched bases: 16. The germline V gene encodes CDR1 MNHNY and CDR2 SVGAGI (reference sequence). The length of the CDR3 is 18 residues. The CDR3 nucleotides are TGTGCCAGCAGTCCCTCCCATAGGCGACTAGCGGGAGCCCACGAGCAGTACTTC. This encodes CASSPSHRRLAGAHEQYF.

V and J are TRBV7-2 and TRBJ2-7; D is perhaps TRBD2 (5 bases). CDR1 and CDR2 (germline): SGHTA, FQGNSA. This CDR3 spans 16 amino acids. Trimming pared 1 base from V and 4 bases from J, leaving 17 bases between. Here the CDR3 DNA reads TGTGCCAGCAGCTTAGTCCCGGACCTCCGGAGGTACGAGCAGTACTTC. Translating it yields CASSLVPDLRRYEQYF. The variable domain in full, completed from reference TRBV7-2 and TRBJ2-7, reads GAGVSQSPSNKVTEKGKDVELRCDPISGHTALYWYRQSLGQGLEFLIYFQGNSAPDKSGLPSDRFSAERTGGSVSTLTIQRTQQEDSAVYLCASSLVPDLRRYEQYFGPGTRLTVT.

The chain couples TRBV7-2 to TRBJ2-7; no clear D. CDR1 SGHTA and CDR2 FQGNSA come from the germline V gene. Between the trimmed V and J ends, which lost 1 base and 11 bases, there was a span of 9 bases. The CDR3 has 11 residues. This chain's CDR3 is CASSLGPHKYF. The CDR3 nucleotides are TGTGCCAGCAGCTTAGGTCCGCACAAGTACTTC.

This chain connects TRBV7-9 to TRBJ2-3; maybe TRBD2 (6 bases). Germline CDR1 is SEHNR and CDR2 is FQNEAQ (reference sequence). The CDR3 runs to 16 residues. Trimming shortened V by 5 bases and J by 0 bases, and 15 bases separated the two germline ends. The CDR3 nucleotides read TGTGCCAGCAGCCTACTAGGAGGGTCTAGCACAGATACGCAGTATTTT. Protein: CASSLLGGSSTDTQYF.

CDR3 residues: CASSSSTQGNEQFF. For the CDR3, the DNA is TGTGCCAGCAGCTCAAGCACTCAGGGTAATGAGCAGTTCTTC. This rearrangement joins TRBV11-3 to TRBJ2-1; D is possibly TRBD1 (5 bases). Trimming took 4 bases from V and 7 from J, leaving 14 bases between them. CDR3 length equals 14 residues. Germline V lookup: CDR1 SGHNT, CDR2 YENEEA.

The V and J genes are TRBV18 and TRBJ1-1, with D possibly matching TRBD1 (5 bases). Trimming took off 4 bases at V and 7 bases at J, with 16 bases between the two ends. CDR3 length: 14 residues. Germline values: CDR1 KGHSH, CDR2 LQKENI. The CDR3 is CASSQGKEGNEAFF. In DNA, the CDR3 is TGTGCCAGCTCACAGGGGAAGGAGGGTAATGAAGCTTTCTTT.